This T cell receptor beta chain was obtained from a study of T cell responses to AZD1222 COVID-19 vaccine. Measured with immunoSEQ multiplex PCR; TCRdb has only the in-frame clones, and not every one. The top ten hold about 3% of the sample, which has 140,000 to 150,000 clones, about 90% seen once. Germline V gene data show CDR1 as MDHEN and CDR2 as SYDVKM. The length of the CDR3 is 14 residues. Trimming cost V 4 bases and J 2 bases, with 12 bases left between them. This receptor was taken from an adult in good health. The sample here was peripheral blood, taken on day 0 of MenACWY control vaccination. The chain couples TRBV28 to TRBJ2-7, with D unresolved. The CDR3 coding sequence is TGTGCCAGCAGTTCCTATCCTGGGACCTACGAGCAGTACTTC. Residues: CASSSYPGTYEQYF.